This TCR beta chain is from a study of blood T cell repertoires in COVID-19. Study in general: COVID-19 samples collected from the United States, Italy and Spain covered acute and convalescent phases.

Participants, about 18 to 100 years old, spanned approximately 25 US areas. Two negative PCRs, clearance, or symptom resolution had been documented for recovered Cohort 3 donors. V was clipped by 2 bases and J by 4 bases; unmatched bases: 7. The CDR3 covers 15 residues. CDR1 is SGHTA and CDR2 is FQGNSA in the germline V gene. The data were produced by immunoSEQ multiplex PCR, yet TCRdb's version contains in-frame clones alone and is incomplete. The sample carries over 250,000 clones, approximately 91% recorded once. The chain couples TRBV7-2 to TRBJ1-2, with 7 nucleotides matching TRBD1. This receptor was taken from a woman aged 25 to 45 who had recovered from COVID-19. Source material: PBMCs or T cells enriched from blood (not recorded which). The DNA for the CDR3 is TGTGCCAGCAGCTTAAACCCGGGACAGATCTATGGCTACACCTTC. Protein: CASSLNPGQIYGYTF.